This T cell receptor beta chain is drawn from a study of blood T cells in healthy people across ages (dated by TCRdb to between 2014 and 2016). Looking at the study overall: In model experiments, roughly one uniquely barcoded TCR beta cDNA molecule per two T cells was captured by template switching. To track age-related changes in TCR beta repertoire diversity, the study relied on deep sequencing normalized with unique cDNA molecular identifiers. Two additional independent replicas of 1 million unique cDNA reads from the same blood draw were analyzed for two donors (one aged 18 to 29 and one aged 80 or older). To avoid experimental bias, donors of different ages were distributed randomly across sequencing lanes. The donors were divided into four age groups: young (average approximately 15 years), middle-aged (approximately 41), aged (approximately 59) and long-lived (roughly 82). The research as a whole found: Estimates of total diversity from one million sequenced T cells were regarded as lower bounds and underestimates. Since profiling was done on bulk unsorted PBMCs, naive and antigen-experienced compartments could not be conclusively compared. As age increased, observed TCR beta diversity per million T cells dropped in a roughly linear way, and a significant reduction was already evident by age about 40. A strong correlation was found between observed TCR beta diversity and the percentage of naive T cells measured by flow cytometry. Donor CMV infection status was unknown, potentially confounding age-related changes in expanded clonotypes. Compared with the aged group, more naive CD4+ T cells, fewer expanded clones and increased TCR diversity were shown by the long-lived group, suggesting age selection.

The donors were a few dozen Caucasian individuals from Russia, aged roughly 6 to 100 years, who were systemically healthy. Ten milliliters of peripheral blood were drawn from each donor into EDTA-treated Vacutainer tubes. Ficoll-Paque density-gradient centrifugation was used to isolate PBMCs, with at least 7 million per sample. Trizol reagent was used to extract total RNA from PBMCs, with at least 6 micrograms per sample. For every donor, an aliquot of PBMCs went through flow cytometry to measure the percentages of naive CD45RAhigh/CD27high T cells. Cut back by 5 bases and 0 bases, the V and J ends lie 2 bases apart. The germline V gene yields LGHNA for CDR1 and YNFKEQ for CDR2. Spanning cysteine to phenylalanine, the CDR3 consists of 13 amino acids. CDR3 DNA only is kept here, 39 bases in frame from base 1. Library method: 5' RACE. Reads for this sample came from an Illumina HiSeq 2500. A second PCR of roughly 7 to 12 cycles was run with a J-beta primer mix and a sample-barcoded 5' primer. Each TCR beta cDNA molecule received a unique molecular identifier from a template-switch 5' adaptor carrying 12 random nucleotides. At least 3 million CDR3-containing paired-end reads were obtained from each sample. The Mint cDNA synthesis kit, primed by a TRBC-specific oligonucleotide, was used to synthesize first-strand cDNA from all RNA. All cDNA was treated with uracil-DNA glycosylase and then went through a first 18-cycle PCR with the universal primers M1SS and BC2_uni_R. The authors processed their data as follows. Normalization of each sample was performed by random selection of 1 million high-quality reads, each carrying a distinct molecular identifier. Reads sharing molecular identifiers were discarded rather than binned into consensus sequences. CDR3 identification, clonotype clustering and error correction used MiTCR with a Q25 quality threshold and the strictest error-elimination algorithm. A nonparametric unseen species model using Euler transformation provided a lower-bound estimate of total TCR beta diversity. The raw public reads went through TCRdb reprocessing: fastp at Q25, MiXCR clone calling, in-frame beta chains kept. Identical CDR3 proteins give one entry, which carries the most common genes and DNA. The V and J calls follow TCRdb's processing rather than the paper's. This sample holds about 1.4 million distinct CDR3 sequences; approximately 59% were observed only once. The ten largest clones represent 5.5% to 8% of the sample.

This clonotype showed up many times. It has no known antigen specificity. It has no much larger one-base neighbor in the sample; base qualities were not kept. This TCR derives from a man aged 18 to 35 in good health. Sequencing was done on a sample of blood. The sequence is built from TRBV4-2 and TRBJ2-6, with the D gene call left open. The CDR3 is CASSISGANVLTF. The sequenced DNA is TGTGCCAGCAGCATCTCTGGGGCCAACGTCCTGACTTTC.